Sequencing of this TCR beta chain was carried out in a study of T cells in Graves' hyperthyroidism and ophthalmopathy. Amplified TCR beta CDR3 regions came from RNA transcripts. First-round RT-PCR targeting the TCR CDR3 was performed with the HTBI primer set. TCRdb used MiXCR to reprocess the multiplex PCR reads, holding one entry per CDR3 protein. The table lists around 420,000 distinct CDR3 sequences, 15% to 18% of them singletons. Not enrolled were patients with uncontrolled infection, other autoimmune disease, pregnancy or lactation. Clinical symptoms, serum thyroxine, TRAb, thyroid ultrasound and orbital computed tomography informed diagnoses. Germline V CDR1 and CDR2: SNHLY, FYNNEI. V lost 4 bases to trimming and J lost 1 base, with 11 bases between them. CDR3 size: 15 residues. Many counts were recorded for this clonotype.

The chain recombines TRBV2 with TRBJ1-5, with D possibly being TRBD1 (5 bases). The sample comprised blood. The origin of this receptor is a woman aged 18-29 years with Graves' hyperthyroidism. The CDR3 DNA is TGTGCCAGCAGTGCCGACAGAAAGAGCAATCAGCCCCAGCATTTT. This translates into CASSADRKSNQPQHF.